This T cell receptor beta chain was obtained from a study of T cells in Graves' hyperthyroidism and ophthalmopathy. Across the whole study: Peripheral blood sampling occurred at initial diagnosis, before any treatment.

Uncontrolled infection, other autoimmune disease, pregnancy and lactation each barred patients from inclusion. This clonotype was detected a few times. Germline CDR1 reads SGHAT; CDR2 reads FQNNGV. The CDR3 contains 15 residues. The trim removed 1 base at V and 8 bases at J, leaving 8 bases unmatched. Amplification of TCR beta CDR3 regions used RNA as the template. A first-round RT-PCR of the TCR CDR3 used the HTBI primer set. TCRdb re-called the multiplex PCR reads with MiXCR, one entry per CDR3 protein. The sample carries 700,000 to 850,000 distinct CDR3 sequences, around 40% recorded once. The rearrangement links TRBV11-2 to TRBJ1-2, with 9 bases lining up with TRBD1. The TCR was taken from a woman aged 40 to 50 with Graves' hyperthyroidism. The source material was blood. DNA of the CDR3: TGTGCCAGCAGCTTAGTCGGGACAGGGTCATCGGGCTACACCTTC. It specifies CASSLVGTGSSGYTF.